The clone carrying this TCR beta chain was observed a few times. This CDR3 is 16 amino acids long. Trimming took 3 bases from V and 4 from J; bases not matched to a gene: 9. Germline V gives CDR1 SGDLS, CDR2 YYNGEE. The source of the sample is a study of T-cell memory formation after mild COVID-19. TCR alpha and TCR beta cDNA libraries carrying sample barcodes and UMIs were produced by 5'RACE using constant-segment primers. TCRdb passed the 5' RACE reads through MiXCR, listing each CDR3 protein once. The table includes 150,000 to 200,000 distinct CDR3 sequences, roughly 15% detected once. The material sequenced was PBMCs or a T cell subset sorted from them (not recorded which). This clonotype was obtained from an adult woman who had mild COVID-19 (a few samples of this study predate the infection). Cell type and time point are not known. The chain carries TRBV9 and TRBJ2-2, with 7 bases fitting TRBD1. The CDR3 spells CASSATDRAVTGELFF. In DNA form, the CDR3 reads TGTGCCAGCAGCGCCACCGACAGGGCGGTCACCGGGGAGCTGTTTTTT.